The 18 T cell receptor beta chains in this list originate from one sample, sequenced in a study of blood T cell repertoires in COVID-19. The assay was immunoSEQ multiplex PCR, and TCRdb's table has in-frame clones only and misses some. The table records some 390,000 clones, 75% to 90% of them present only once. The sequencing sample was made of PBMCs or T cells enriched from blood (not recorded which). The receptors come from a man aged 30 to 39 who had recovered from COVID-19.

As DNA, the CDR3 is TGTGCCAGCAGCTTGGAGCCGTCATTGGACACTGAAGCTTTCTTT. This sequence encodes CASSLEPSLDTEAFF. V is TRBV5-4 and J is TRBJ1-1, with D unresolved. The CDR3 extends over 15 amino acids. Germline V gives CDR1 SGHNT, CDR2 YYREEE (reference sequence). V dropped 0 bases and J dropped 3 bases, with 12 bases sitting between them.

The chain carries TRBV5-5 and TRBJ2-7, with D perhaps matching TRBD2 (6 bases). CDR1 SGHKS and CDR2 YYEKEE come from the germline V gene (reference sequence). The CDR3 covers 16 residues. The V end was cut by 0 bases, the J end by 0 bases, with 13 bases between. CDR3 region: CASSLAGTSSSYEQYF. CDR3 in DNA: TGTGCCAGCAGCTTGGCCGGGACTTCGAGCTCCTACGAGCAGTACTTC.

With respect to this clone: Other nucleotide sequences in the sample specify the same CDR3. This chain uses TRBV10-3 with TRBJ1-5, with D maybe TRBD1 (6 bases). V dropped 4 bases and J dropped 4 bases, with 11 bases sitting between them. CDR3 length equals 14 residues. Germline CDR1 is ENHRY and CDR2 is SYGVKD. CDR3 region: CAISGGGGNQPQHF. The CDR3 region has the DNA TGTGCCATCAGTGGGGGGGGCGGTAATCAGCCCCAGCATTTT.

The chain couples TRBV28 to TRBJ2-1; 8 nucleotides line up with TRBD1. Germline CDR1 is MDHEN and CDR2 is SYDVKM. The CDR3 is 13 residues long. After removal of 4 bases from V and 8 bases from J, the junction contained 4 bases not matched to a gene. CDR3 nucleotide sequence: TGTGCCAGCAGTTCCGGACAGGGCTATGAGCAGTTCTTC. As protein: CASSSGQGYEQFF.

This clone has only one observation. The chain links TRBV2 to TRBJ2-7, with 8 nucleotides matching TRBD1. CDR3 length: 15 amino acids. Unmatched junction bases numbered 10, after V lost 6 bases and J lost 3 bases. Per germline, CDR1 SNHLY and CDR2 FYNNEI. The CDR3 spells CASSPDRGADYEQYF. CDR3 DNA: TGTGCCAGCAGCCCCGACAGGGGAGCCGACTACGAGCAGTACTTC.

This chain connects TRBV28 to TRBJ2-2, with TRBD1 as a possible D gene (7 bases). Germline V gene lookup returns CDR1 MDHEN and CDR2 SYDVKM. V lost 3 bases and J 5 bases, leaving 22 bases between the germline ends. The CDR3 spans 18 residues. The CDR3 sequence: CASSFDALGGGDTGELFF. The CDR3 nucleotides are TGTGCCAGCAGTTTTGATGCCCTTGGAGGGGGCGATACCGGGGAGCTGTTTTTT. Full variable domain (rest looked up from reference TRBV28 and TRBJ2-2): DVKVTQSSRYLVKRTGEKVFLECVQDMDHENMFWYRQDPGLGLRLIYFSYDVKMKEKGDIPEGYSVSREKKERFSLILESASTNQTSMYLCASSFDALGGGDTGELFFGEGSRLTVL.

The chain joins TRBV28 to TRBJ2-7; the D is unclear. The CDR3 extends over 14 amino acids. V lost 2 bases and J lost 2, with 10 bases in between. Germline CDR1 and CDR2: MDHEN and SYDVKM. The CDR3 bases are TGTGCCAGCAGTTTAAGGCAGGTTGCCTACGAGCAGTACTTC. Its translation is CASSLRQVAYEQYF.

The rearrangement links TRBV28 to TRBJ1-6, with no clear D. Germline V gives CDR1 MDHEN, CDR2 SYDVKM. Trimming cost V 3 bases and J 7 bases, with 4 bases left between them. This CDR3 comprises 12 residues. The CDR3: CASSFQNSPLHF. The CDR3 DNA reads TGTGCCAGCAGTTTCCAGAATTCACCCCTCCACTTT. The variable domain in full, with the rest retrieved from reference TRBV28 and TRBJ1-6, is DVKVTQSSRYLVKRTGEKVFLECVQDMDHENMFWYRQDPGLGLRLIYFSYDVKMKEKGDIPEGYSVSREKKERFSLILESASTNQTSMYLCASSFQNSPLHFGNGTRLTVT.

A single count supports this clone. J is TRBJ2-3 and V is TRBV27; possible D gene TRBD1, 5 bases. The CDR3 runs 15 residues. V lost 2 bases to trimming and J lost 3 bases, with 12 bases between them. The germline gives CDR1 MNHEY, CDR2 SMNVEV (reference sequence). CDR3 nucleotide sequence: TGTGCCAGCAGTTTAAGACAGAAGGGGACAGATACGCAGTATTTT. Translated: CASSLRQKGTDTQYF.

The chain is built from TRBV10-3 and TRBJ2-5; D gene unclear. Trimming pared 0 bases from V and 7 bases from J, leaving 3 bases between. The germline V gene encodes CDR1 ENHRY and CDR2 SYGVKD. The CDR3 has 11 residues. The CDR3 region is CAISESGTQYF. The CDR3 DNA sequence: TGTGCCATCAGTGAGTCCGGGACCCAGTACTTC.

The rearrangement joins TRBV21-1 to TRBJ1-2; the D call TRBD1 from the table was never checked on the DNA. TRBV21-1 is flagged as a pseudogene. There are 16 residues in the CDR3. CDR3 bases: TGTGCCAGCAGCGCGACTCCGGGACAGAGCTCCTATGGCTACACCTTC. Its translation is CASSATPGQSSYGYTF.

This clone was observed once. V is TRBV18 and J is TRBJ2-7; no clear D. V dropped 1 base and J dropped 0 bases, with 4 bases sitting between them. Germline-derived CDR1 and CDR2 are KGHSH and LQKENI. The CDR3 is made up of 13 amino acids. CDR3 sequence: CASSPRSSYEQYF. For the CDR3, the DNA is TGTGCCAGCTCACCACGCAGCTCCTACGAGCAGTACTTC.

The V gene is TRBV6-4, the J gene TRBJ1-2; the match to TRBD1 covers 8 bases. Trimming took 2 bases from V and 7 from J; bases not matched to a gene: 3. The CDR3 contains 13 residues. Germline assignment: CDR1 MRHNA and CDR2 SNTAGT. The CDR3 nucleotides are TGTGCCAGCAGTGACCCAGGGGGCAGTGGCTACACCTTC. It codes for CASSDPGGSGYTF.

V gene TRBV27 combines with J gene TRBJ2-3; no clear D gene. The V end lost 1 base, the J end lost 4 bases, and 9 bases lay between the germline ends. This CDR3 is built from 14 residues. CDR1 is MNHEY, CDR2 SMNVEV, per germline (reference sequence). In DNA form, the CDR3 reads TGTGCCAGCAGTTTATGGCTAGTTCCAGATACGCAGTATTTT. This codes for CASSLWLVPDTQYF.

The chain couples TRBV7-2 to TRBJ2-1; possibly TRBD2 for D (6 bases). The CDR3 consists of 15 residues. V lost 1 base, J lost 2 bases, and 9 bases lay in between. Germline-derived CDR1 and CDR2 are SGHTA and FQGNSA. The DNA of the CDR3 is TGTGCCAGCAGCTTAGGGGGGACTCCCTACAATGAGCAGTTCTTC. This encodes CASSLGGTPYNEQFF.

The J gene is TRBJ2-3, the V gene TRBV5-8; maybe TRBD2 (6 bases). V lost 0 bases and J lost 2, with 16 bases in between. CDR3 length equals 17 residues. Germline CDR1 is SGHTS and CDR2 is YDEGEE. The CDR3 coding sequence is TGTGCCAGCAGCTTGGCCACTCGGGACTCTTCCACAGATACGCAGTATTTT. This sequence encodes CASSLATRDSSTDTQYF.

The chain employs TRBV11-2 and TRBJ1-3; TRBD1 aligns across 7 bases. CDR1 SGHAT and CDR2 FQNNGV come from the germline V gene. The CDR3 covers 16 residues. V was pared by 2 bases and J by 2 bases, with 6 bases of the junction left unmatched. DNA of the CDR3: TGTGCCAGCAGCTTACAACCAGACAGGGCTGGAAACACCATATATTTT. Its protein is CASSLQPDRAGNTIYF.

This sequence joins TRBV7-9 and TRBJ2-7; 7 nucleotides line up with TRBD1. The CDR3 length is 13 residues. V shed 5 bases, J shed 2 bases, and the junction held 3 bases outside the gene matches. Germline loops: CDR1 SEHNR, CDR2 FQNEAQ (reference sequence). CDR3 in amino acids: CASSGQVPYEQYF. The CDR3 DNA reads TGTGCCAGCAGCGGACAGGTTCCCTACGAGCAGTACTTC.